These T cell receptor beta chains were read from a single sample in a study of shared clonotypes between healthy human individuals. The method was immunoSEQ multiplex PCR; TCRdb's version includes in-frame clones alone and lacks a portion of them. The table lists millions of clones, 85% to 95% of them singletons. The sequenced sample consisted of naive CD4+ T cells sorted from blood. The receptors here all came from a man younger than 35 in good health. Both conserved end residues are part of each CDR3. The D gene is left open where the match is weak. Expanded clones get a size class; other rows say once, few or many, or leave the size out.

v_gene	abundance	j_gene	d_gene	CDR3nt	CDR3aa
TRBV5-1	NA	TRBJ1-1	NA	TGCGCCAGCAGCTTGGAAGGGGCGTTGAACACTGAAGCTTTCTTT	CASSLEGALNTEAFF
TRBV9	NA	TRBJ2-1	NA	TGTGCCAGCAGCCCGCTGGGGGGTGAGCAGTTCTTC	CASSPLGGEQFF
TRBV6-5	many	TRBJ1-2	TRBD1	TGTGCCAGCACCACCGGGACAGGGTTTAACTATGGCTACACCTTC	CASTTGTGFNYGYTF
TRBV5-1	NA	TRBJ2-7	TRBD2	TGCGCCAGCACCACGGGACTACCTAACTACGAGCAGTACTTC	CASTTGLPNYEQYF
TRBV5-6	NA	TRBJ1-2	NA	TGTGCCAGCAGCCGCCCGTATGGTACCAGCTATGGCTACACCTTC	CASSRPYGTSYGYTF
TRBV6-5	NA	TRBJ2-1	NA	TGTGCCAGCAGAAGATACAATGAGCAGTTCTTC	CASRRYNEQFF
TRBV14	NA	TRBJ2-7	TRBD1	TGTGCCAGCAGCCTCGGACAGGGAATCTACGAGCAGTACTTC	CASSLGQGIYEQYF
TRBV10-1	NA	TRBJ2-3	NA	TGCGCCAGCAGTGCGTTCCGGCTCCCAGACGGGACAGATACGCAGTATTTT	CASSAFRLPDGTDTQYF
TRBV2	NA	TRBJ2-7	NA	TGTGCCAGCAGTGAAGGCAGGCTCATTGGTGAGCAGTACTTC	CASSEGRLIGEQYF
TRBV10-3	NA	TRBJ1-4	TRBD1	TGTGCCATCAGTCAGGACAGGGGCGCAACTAATGAAAAACTGTTTTTT	CAISQDRGATNEKLFF
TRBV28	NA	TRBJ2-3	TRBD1	TGTGCCAGCGCTCCCCGGGACAGAAGACCTAGCACAGATACGCAGTATTTT	CASAPRDRRPSTDTQYF
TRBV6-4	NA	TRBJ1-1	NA	TGTGCCAGCAGTGACAGGGTTTCTGAAGCTTTCTTT	CASSDRVSEAFF
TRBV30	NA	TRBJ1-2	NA	TGTGCCTGGAGTTCACAGGGTGGTGGCTACACCTTC	CAWSSQGGGYTF
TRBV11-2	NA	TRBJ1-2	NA	TGTGCCAGCAGCTTAGGGACAGTCTATGGCTACACCTTC	CASSLGTVYGYTF
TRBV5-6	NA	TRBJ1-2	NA	TGTGCCAGCAGCTCCTTAGATAGTGGCTACACCTTC	CASSSLDSGYTF
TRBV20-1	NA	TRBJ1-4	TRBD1	TGCAGTGCCAGGGGGGACAGGGAAGTGTTTTTT	CSARGDREVFF